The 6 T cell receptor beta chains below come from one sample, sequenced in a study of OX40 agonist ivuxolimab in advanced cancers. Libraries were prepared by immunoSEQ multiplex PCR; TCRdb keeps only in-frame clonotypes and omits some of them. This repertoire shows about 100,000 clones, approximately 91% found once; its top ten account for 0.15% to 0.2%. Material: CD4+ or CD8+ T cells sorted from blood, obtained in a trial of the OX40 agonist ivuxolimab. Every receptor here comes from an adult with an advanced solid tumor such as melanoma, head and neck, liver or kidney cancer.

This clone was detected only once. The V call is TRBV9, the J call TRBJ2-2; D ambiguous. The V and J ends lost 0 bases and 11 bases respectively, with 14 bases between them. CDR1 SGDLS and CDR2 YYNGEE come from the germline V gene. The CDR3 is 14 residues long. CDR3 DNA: TGTGCCAGCAGCGTAGAAGTCAAGTCGAGAGAGCTGTTTTTT. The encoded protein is CASSVEVKSRELFF.

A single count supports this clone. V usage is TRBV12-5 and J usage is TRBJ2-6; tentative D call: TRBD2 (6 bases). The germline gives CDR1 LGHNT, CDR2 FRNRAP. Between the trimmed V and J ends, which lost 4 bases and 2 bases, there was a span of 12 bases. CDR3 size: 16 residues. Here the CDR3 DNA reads TGTGCTAGTGGTTGGGAGGCGATCCCTGGGGCCAACGTCCTGACTTTC. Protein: CASGWEAIPGANVLTF.

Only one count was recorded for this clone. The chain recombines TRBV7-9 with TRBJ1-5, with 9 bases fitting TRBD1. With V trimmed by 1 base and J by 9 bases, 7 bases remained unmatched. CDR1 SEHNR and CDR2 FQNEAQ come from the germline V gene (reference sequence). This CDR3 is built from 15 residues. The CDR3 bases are TGTGCCAGCAGCTTAGAGGGACAGGGAAGGGGGCCCCAGCATTTT. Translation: CASSLEGQGRGPQHF. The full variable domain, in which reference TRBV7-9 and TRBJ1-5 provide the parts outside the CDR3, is DTGVSQNPRHKITKRGQNVTFRCDPISEHNRLYWYRQTLGQGPEFLTYFQNEAQLEKSRLLSDRFSAERPKGSFSTLEIQRTEQGDSAMYLCASSLEGQGRGPQHFGDGTRLSIL.

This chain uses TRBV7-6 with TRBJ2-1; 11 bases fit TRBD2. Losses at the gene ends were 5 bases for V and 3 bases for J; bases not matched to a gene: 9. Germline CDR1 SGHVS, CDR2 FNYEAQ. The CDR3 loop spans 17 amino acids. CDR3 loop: CASSTLGLAGGYNEQFF. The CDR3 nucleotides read TGTGCCAGCAGCACGCTAGGACTAGCGGGTGGCTACAATGAGCAGTTCTTC.

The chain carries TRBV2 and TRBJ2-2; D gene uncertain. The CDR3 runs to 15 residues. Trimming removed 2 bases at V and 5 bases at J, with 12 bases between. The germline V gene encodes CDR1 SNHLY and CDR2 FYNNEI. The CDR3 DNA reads TGTGCCAGCAGTGAAAACACCAAAGTTACCGGGGAGCTGTTTTTT. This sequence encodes CASSENTKVTGELFF.

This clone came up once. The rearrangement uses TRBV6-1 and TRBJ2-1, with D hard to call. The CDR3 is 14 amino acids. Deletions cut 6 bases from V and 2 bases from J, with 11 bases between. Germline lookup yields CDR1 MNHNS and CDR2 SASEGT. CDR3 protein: CASSADWTYNEQFF. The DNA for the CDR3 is TGTGCCAGCAGCGCCGACTGGACCTACAATGAGCAGTTCTTC.